This TCR beta chain was obtained from a study of blood T cell repertoires in COVID-19. Only in-frame clones appear in the TCRdb table, and some are missing; sequencing was by immunoSEQ multiplex PCR. Of about 400,000 clones in the sample, around nine tenths are singletons; the top ten hold 1.7%. V shed 4 bases and J shed 1 base, with 9 bases lying between them. Germline V gene lookup returns CDR1 SGHDT and CDR2 YYEEEE. The length of the CDR3 is 14 residues. Participants were aged 18 to 89 years from approximately 23 US areas. This rearrangement joins TRBV5-6 to TRBJ1-3; tentative D call: TRBD1 (5 bases). The material sequenced was PBMCs or T cells enriched from blood (not recorded which). The TCR originated in a woman aged 25 to 39 who had recovered from COVID-19. The chain's CDR3 is CASSLQGSGNTIYF. CDR3 coding DNA: TGTGCCAGCAGCCTTCAGGGTTCTGGAAACACCATATATTTT.